The clone carrying this TCR beta chain occurred once. Profiling relied on immunoSEQ multiplex PCR, and the TCRdb table lists in-frame clones only, not all of them. The sample holds about 200,000 clones, 80% to 90% seen once. The data were taken from a study of blood T cell repertoires in COVID-19. Study background: PBMCs, B-cell-depleted T cells, or T cells were the source of the cDNA or gDNA that made up the material.

Participants, roughly 18 to 90 years old, spanned under 25 US areas. Recovery meant two consecutive negative NP/OP PCR tests, professional clearance, or resolved symptoms. The CDR3 runs 16 residues. V trimming: 0 bases; J trimming: 6 bases; junction bases outside the gene matches: 11. CDR1 is SGDLS, CDR2 YYNGEE, per germline. The rearrangement uses TRBV9 and TRBJ1-2; 7 bases align to TRBD1. Sequencing was performed on PBMCs or T cells enriched from blood (not recorded which). The TCR comes from a man aged 25-45 years who had recovered from COVID-19. This CDR3 is CASSVVTGTTSDGYTF. The CDR3, as DNA: TGTGCCAGCAGCGTAGTGACAGGGACCACAAGTGATGGCTACACCTTC.